The 11 T cell receptor beta chains listed next were all sequenced from one sample in a study of T cells in Graves' hyperthyroidism and ophthalmopathy. Regions amplified from RNA transcripts were the TCR beta CDR3 regions. With the HTBI primer set, the TCR CDR3 went through a first round of RT-PCR. One entry per CDR3 protein results from TCRdb running MiXCR on the multiplex PCR reads. The sample has roughly 840,000 distinct CDR3 sequences, roughly 37% seen once. The material sequenced was blood. The receptors shown here come from a man aged 18 to 30 with Graves' hyperthyroidism.

A few counts support this clonotype. The CDR3 DNA reads TGTGCCAGCAGCATAACAGGGTATCACGAGCAGTACTTC. Its protein product is CASSITGYHEQYF. The genes are TRBV12-3 or TRBV12-4 and TRBJ2-7; D perhaps matches TRBD1 (6 bases). The CDR3 runs 13 residues. V was trimmed by 6 bases and J by 5 bases, leaving 14 bases between them.

This clonotype turned up a few times. V usage is TRBV4-2 and J usage is TRBJ1-2, with D unresolved. Per germline, CDR1 LGHNA and CDR2 YNFKEQ. With 0 bases removed from V and 4 bases from J, the gap between germline ends came to 12 bases. The CDR3 is made up of 15 amino acids. For the CDR3, the DNA is TGTGCCAGCAGCCAAGAGGGCAACAGCGTCTATGGCTACACCTTC. It translates to CASSQEGNSVYGYTF.

The sample holds many counts of this clonotype. The J gene is TRBJ1-5, the V gene TRBV7-9; D ambiguous. CDR1 and CDR2 (germline): SEHNR, FQNEAQ (reference sequence). This CDR3 spans 13 amino acids. V gave up 6 bases and J gave up 0 bases, with 6 bases separating them. The CDR3 nucleotides read TGTGCCAGCAGTCAGGATAGCAATCAGCCCCAGCATTTT. This sequence encodes CASSQDSNQPQHF.

The chain is built from TRBV7-9 and TRBJ2-7; TRBD1 matches 8 bases. CDR1 is SEHNR and CDR2 is FQNEAQ in the germline V gene (reference sequence). The CDR3 spans 15 residues. Trimming removed 4 bases from V and 6 bases from J; junction bases left unmatched: 11. The CDR3 loop reads CASSSEPGQDLEQYF. CDR3 DNA: TGTGCCAGCAGCTCCGAGCCGGGACAGGACCTCGAGCAGTACTTC.

The chain couples TRBV12-3 or TRBV12-4 to TRBJ2-7, with 9 positions matching TRBD1. This CDR3 has 16 residues. Losses at the gene ends were 2 bases for V and 0 bases for J; bases not matched to a gene: 5. This CDR3 reads CASSLSGQGFSYEQYF. The DNA for the CDR3 is TGTGCCAGCAGTTTATCGGGACAGGGTTTCTCCTACGAGCAGTACTTC.

There are a few counts of this clonotype. The chain recombines TRBV9 with TRBJ1-1; 7 nucleotides match TRBD1. CDR3 length equals 13 residues. Germline CDR1 reads SGDLS; CDR2 reads YYNGEE. V was pared by 4 bases and J by 5 bases, with 5 bases of the junction left unmatched. The DNA for the CDR3 is TGTGCCAGCAGCCAAGAGGGACAGACTGAAGCTTTCTTT. It translates to CASSQEGQTEAFF.

The V call is TRBV5-6, the J call TRBJ1-1; D not certain. This CDR3 is 12 amino acids long. Germline CDR1 and CDR2: SGHDT and YYEEEE. Trimming took 3 bases from V and 5 from J, leaving 8 bases between them. The CDR3: CASSWRETEAFF. CDR3 nucleotide sequence: TGTGCCAGCAGCTGGAGGGAGACTGAAGCTTTCTTT.

The chain is built from TRBV29-1 and TRBJ1-4; 9 bases are shared with TRBD1. Germline-derived CDR1 and CDR2 are SQVTM and ANQGSEA. V lost 3 bases, J lost 2 bases, and 1 base stayed unmatched. The CDR3 sequence is 14 residues long. DNA of the CDR3: TGCAGCGTTGATGACAGGGGGACTAATGAAAAACTGTTTTTT. Its translation: CSVDDRGTNEKLFF.

This rearrangement joins TRBV12-3 or TRBV12-4 to TRBJ1-5; a weak D match, TRBD1 (5 bases). This CDR3 region has 17 residues. V lost 2 bases and J 0 bases, leaving 14 bases between the germline ends. The CDR3: CASSLSLTVYSNQPQHF. In DNA, the CDR3 is TGTGCCAGCAGTTTATCTTTGACAGTATATAGCAATCAGCCCCAGCATTTT.

The chain carries TRBV7-6 and TRBJ1-1; D is unresolved. V gave up 5 bases and J gave up 2 bases, with 9 bases separating them. Germline V lookup: CDR1 SGHVS, CDR2 FNYEAQ. The CDR3 extends over 13 amino acids. The CDR3 protein is CASSPRYNTEAFF. DNA for the CDR3: TGTGCCAGCAGCCCCCGATATAACACTGAAGCTTTCTTT.

This clonotype was picked up many times. V and J are TRBV19 and TRBJ1-5; TRBD1 agrees at 8 bases. Trimming took 6 bases from V and 2 from J; bases not matched to a gene: 6. CDR1 and CDR2 from the germline V gene are LNHDA and SQIVND (reference sequence). The CDR3 totals 15 residues. This chain's CDR3 is CASSMDRVGNQPQHF. As DNA, the CDR3 is TGTGCCAGTAGCATGGACAGGGTAGGCAATCAGCCCCAGCATTTT. Filled out from reference TRBV19 and TRBJ1-5, the complete variable domain reads DGGITQSPKYLFRKEGQNVTLSCEQNLNHDAMYWYRQDPGQGLRLIYYSQIVNDFQKGDIAEGYSVSREKKESFPLTVTSAQKNPTAFYLCASSMDRVGNQPQHFGDGTRLSIL.